The rows below give T cell receptor beta chains drawn from one sample of a study of post-analysis software for immune sequencing data. One entry per CDR3 protein, called by TCRdb with MiXCR from the PCR reads. The sample carries approximately 630,000 distinct CDR3 sequences, over 45% recorded once. Sequenced input: blood. The receptors originated from a girl aged 2 to 9 with multiple sclerosis. CDR3s include the opening cysteine and the closing phenylalanine or tryptophan. D genes are given only for firm matches. Expanded clones get a size class; other rows say once, few or many, or leave the size out.

j_call	v_call	clone_size	d_call	cdr3_length	cdr3_nt	cdr3_aa
TRBJ2-1	TRBV5-5	-	TRBD1	15	TGTGCCAGCGGCACTTGGACAGGGGGCTCGAGTGAGCAGTTCTTC	CASGTWTGGSSEQFF
TRBJ1-2	TRBV20-1	few	TRBD1	13	TGCAGTGCTTTTACAGGGGCGGGCTATGGCTACACCTTC	CSAFTGAGYGYTF
TRBJ2-7	TRBV20-1	-	-	14	TGCAGTGCGACCTACAGGGCAGTCCAAGAGATCCAGTACTTC	CSATYRAVQEIQYF
TRBJ1-4	TRBV5-1	-	TRBD1	12	TGCGCCAGCAGGCAGGGGGATGAAAAACTGTTTTTT	CASRQGDEKLFF
TRBJ2-1	TRBV20-1	few	-	13	TGCAGTGCCTGGACCAGGGAGGACAATGAGCAGTTCTTC	CSAWTREDNEQFF
TRBJ2-1	TRBV7-8	once	TRBD2	18	TGTGCCAGCGGCTTAACTCGAGGTCTAGCGGGTTCATACAATGAGCAGTTCTTC	CASGLTRGLAGSYNEQFF
TRBJ1-1	TRBV9	-	-	11	TGTGCCAGCAGCGTAGTCGGTGAAGCTTTCTTT	CASSVVGEAFF
TRBJ2-1	TRBV7-9	-	-	13	TGTGCCAGCAGCTCAGGGTTCGGGAGCCCTCAGTTCTTC	CASSSGFGSPQFF
TRBJ2-7	TRBV11-2	once	-	16	TGTGCCAGCAGCTTAGGTTTCGCAGGGCCCTCCTACGAGCAGTACTTC	CASSLGFAGPSYEQYF
TRBJ1-1	TRBV5-1	-	-	14	TGCGCCAGCAGCTCCGGGCTCCAGGGGACTGAAGCTTTCTTT	CASSSGLQGTEAFF
TRBJ2-1	TRBV6-2/TRBV6-3	-	-	12	TGTGCCAGCACCAAAAGCACCCGTGAGCAGTTCTTC	CASTKSTREQFF
TRBJ2-4	TRBV2	-	-	14	TGTGCCAGCAGTGCCTCTCGGGTGAGGAACATTCAGTACTTC	CASSASRVRNIQYF
TRBJ2-7	TRBV5-8	-	-	15	TGTGCCAGCAGCTTCGGCTTGGGGCGCGCATACGAGCAGTACTTC	CASSFGLGRAYEQYF
TRBJ1-3	TRBV5-1	-	-	14	TGCGCCAGCAGCTTAAGGGCGGAGGGAAACACCATATATTTT	CASSLRAEGNTIYF
TRBJ2-1	TRBV5-1	-	-	15	TGCGCCAGCAGCTTGGCGCCGGGATGGTCGGATGAGCAGTTCTTC	CASSLAPGWSDEQFF
TRBJ1-3	TRBV10-3	-	TRBD1	13	TGTGCCATCAGTGAGTCGCCGGACAGGGCCGGATATTTT	CAISESPDRAGYF
TRBJ2-1	TRBV6-5	-	-	15	TGTGCCAGCAGTTCTAGCGTTAGTTCCTACAATGAGCAGTTCTTC	CASSSSVSSYNEQFF
TRBJ2-4	TRBV28	-	TRBD1	14	TGTGCCAGCAGTCCTCGACAGGGGTGGAGCATTCAGTACTTC	CASSPRQGWSIQYF
TRBJ2-1	TRBV21-1	-	-	16	TGTGCCAGCAGCAAAGTAGCCTCTCGTATTTTGAATGAGCAGTTCTTC	CASSKVASRILNEQFF
TRBJ2-4	TRBV12-3/TRBV12-4	-	-	15	TGTGCCAGCAGTTTCCGGCAGGGGACCAAAAACATTCAGTACTTC	CASSFRQGTKNIQYF